This section outlines one T cell receptor (beta chain) sequence together with its context. The CDR3 is 15 residues long. J lost 4 bases, V lost 1 base, and 5 bases had no gene match. Looked up from germline, CDR1 is LGHDT and CDR2 is YNNKEL (reference sequence). Generated by immunoSEQ multiplex PCR, the TCRdb table keeps only in-frame clones and is missing some. The sample holds 150,000 to 180,000 clones; approximately 73% are singletons and the top ten take 3.7%. The data belong to a study of blood T cell repertoires in COVID-19. Turning to the study itself: PBMCs, B-cell-depleted T cells, or T cells provided the cDNA or gDNA that made up the material.

This chain uses TRBV3-1 (or the pseudogene TRBV3-2) with TRBJ2-7; TRBD1 matches at 9 bases. What was sequenced was peripheral blood. This TCR was sampled from a woman of 80 years or more with acute or convalescent COVID-19. The CDR3 sequence is CASSQGTGDVYEQYF. The CDR3 coding sequence is TGTGCCAGCAGCCAAGGGACAGGGGATGTGTACGAGCAGTACTTC.